The source of this T cell receptor beta chain is a study of T-cell reconstitution after alpha-beta-depleted transplantation in children. During its preparation, the TCRbeta library received unique molecular identifiers. TCRdb ran MiXCR on the PCR reads and lists one entry per CDR3 protein. The sample contains about 610,000 distinct CDR3 sequences, 10% to 13% of which appear only once. This clonotype was seen once. CDR3 length: 18 residues. Trimming took 4 bases from V and 6 from J; bases not matched to a gene: 15. The chain combines TRBV12-3 or TRBV12-4 with TRBJ2-1; 10 bases fit TRBD2. The clonotype originates from a human donor who donated a stem cell graft to a child with acute myeloid leukemia. This sample comprised PBMCs from the stem cell graft donor, obtained from the stem cell graft. The CDR3 sequence: CASSSLPSSGSRSNEQFF. CDR3 DNA: TGTGCCAGCAGTTCCCTTCCTTCTAGCGGGAGTCGGTCCAATGAGCAGTTCTTC.